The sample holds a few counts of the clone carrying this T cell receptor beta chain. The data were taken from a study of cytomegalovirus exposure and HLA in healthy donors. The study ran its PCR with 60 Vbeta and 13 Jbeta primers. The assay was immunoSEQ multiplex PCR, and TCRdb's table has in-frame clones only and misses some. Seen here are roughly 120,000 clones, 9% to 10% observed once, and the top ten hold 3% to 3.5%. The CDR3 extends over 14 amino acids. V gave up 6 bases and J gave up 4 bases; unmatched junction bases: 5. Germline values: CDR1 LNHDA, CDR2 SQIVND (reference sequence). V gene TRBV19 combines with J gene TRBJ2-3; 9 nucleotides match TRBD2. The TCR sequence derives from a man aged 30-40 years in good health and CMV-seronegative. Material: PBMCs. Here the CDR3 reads CASRLAGVPDTQYF. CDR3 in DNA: TGTGCCAGTAGACTAGCGGGTGTCCCAGATACGCAGTATTTT. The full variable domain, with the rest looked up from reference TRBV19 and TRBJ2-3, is DGGITQSPKYLFRKEGQNVTLSCEQNLNHDAMYWYRQDPGQGLRLIYYSQIVNDFQKGDIAEGYSVSREKKESFPLTVTSAQKNPTAFYLCASRLAGVPDTQYFGPGTRLTVL.